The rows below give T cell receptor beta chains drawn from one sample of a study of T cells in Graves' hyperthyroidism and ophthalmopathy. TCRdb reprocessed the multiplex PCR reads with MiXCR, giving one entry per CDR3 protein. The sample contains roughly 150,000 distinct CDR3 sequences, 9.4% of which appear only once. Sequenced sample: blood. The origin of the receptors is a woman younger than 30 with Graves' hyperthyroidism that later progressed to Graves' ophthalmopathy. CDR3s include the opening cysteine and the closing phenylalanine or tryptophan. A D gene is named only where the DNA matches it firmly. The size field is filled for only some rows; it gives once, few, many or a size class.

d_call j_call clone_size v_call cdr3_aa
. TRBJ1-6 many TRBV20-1 CSARALGQTGDSPLHF
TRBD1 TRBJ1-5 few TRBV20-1 CSAIQGGLLLSNQPQHF
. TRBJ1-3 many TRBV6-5 CASSYLTEAGNTIYF
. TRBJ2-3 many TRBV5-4 CASGIAEPTDTQYF
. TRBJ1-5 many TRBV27 CASSLTLQQPQHF
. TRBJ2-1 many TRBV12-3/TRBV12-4 CASSLRSGCPFF
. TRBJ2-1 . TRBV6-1 CASSIPGGYEQFF
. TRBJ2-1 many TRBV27 CASTPHVLYNEQFF
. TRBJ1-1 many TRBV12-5 CASGLVRNSGEWPEAFF
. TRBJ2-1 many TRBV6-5 CASSYEDTVSSYNEQFF
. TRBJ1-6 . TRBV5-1 CASSDSQGLGSPLHF
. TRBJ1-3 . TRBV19 CASSGSRTVDNTIYF
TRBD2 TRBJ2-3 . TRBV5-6 CASSFMSAGGTDTQYF
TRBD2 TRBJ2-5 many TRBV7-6 CASSRTSGGVWGETQYF
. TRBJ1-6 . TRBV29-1 CSVDSRRTYSPLHF
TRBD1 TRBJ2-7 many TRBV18 CASSPQDRAYEQYF
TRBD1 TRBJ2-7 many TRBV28 CASSLRTGSYEQYF
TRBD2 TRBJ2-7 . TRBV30 CAWSPSGGSSYEQYF
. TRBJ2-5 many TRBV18 CASSPLREAPQETQYF
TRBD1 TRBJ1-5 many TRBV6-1 CASSRDSHQPQHF
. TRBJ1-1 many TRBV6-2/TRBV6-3 CASSLFLVQLKDRKAFF
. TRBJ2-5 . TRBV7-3 CASSADIQETQYF
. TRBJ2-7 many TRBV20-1 CSARSGIDEQYF
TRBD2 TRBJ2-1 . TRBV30 CAWGIPTSGGIGEQFF
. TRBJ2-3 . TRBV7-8 CASSIGAGASTDTQYF
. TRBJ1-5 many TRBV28 CASSLFYQPQHF
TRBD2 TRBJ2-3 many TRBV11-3 CASSFSGGSTDTQYF
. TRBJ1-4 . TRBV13 CASNLGGIGEKLFF
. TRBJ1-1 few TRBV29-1 CSSGTSSLEAFF
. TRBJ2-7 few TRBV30 CAWSEYEQYF
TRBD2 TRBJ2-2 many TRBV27 CASSLLAGNTGELFF
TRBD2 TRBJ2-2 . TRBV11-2 CASSSFRTSGGAGTGELFF
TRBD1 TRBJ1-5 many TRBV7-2 CASSLDRTYQPQHF
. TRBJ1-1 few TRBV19 CASSIGQLNTEAFF
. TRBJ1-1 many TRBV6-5 CASRVGTANTEAFF
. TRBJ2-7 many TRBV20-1 CSASFQGNYEQYF
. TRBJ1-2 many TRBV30 CAWSVSWDGYTF
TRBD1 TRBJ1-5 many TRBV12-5 CASGPDRFNQPQHF
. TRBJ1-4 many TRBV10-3 CAISGSNEKLFF
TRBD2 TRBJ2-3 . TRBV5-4 CASAIAGRTDTQYF
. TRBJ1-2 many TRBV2 CASSAGRPNYGYTF
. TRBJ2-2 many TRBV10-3 CAISAGGGDTGELFF
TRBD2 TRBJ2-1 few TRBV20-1 CSAKYSGRVWNEQFF
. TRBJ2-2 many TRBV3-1 CASSQLGTNTGELFF
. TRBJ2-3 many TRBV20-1 CSASRRESTDTQYF
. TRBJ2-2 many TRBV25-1 CASSETGRPNTGELFF
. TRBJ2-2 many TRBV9 CASSVVNTANTGELFF
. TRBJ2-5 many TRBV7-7 CASSLGWTVGLETQYF
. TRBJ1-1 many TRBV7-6 CASSSRARTEAFF
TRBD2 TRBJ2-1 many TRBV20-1 CSSLGLAGVEQFF
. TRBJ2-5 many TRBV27 CASSLSLLGEQETQYF
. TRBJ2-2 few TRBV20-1 CSAEFRAITGELFF
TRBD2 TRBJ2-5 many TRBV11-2 CASSLLAGGWQTQYF
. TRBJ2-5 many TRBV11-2 CASSLGDQETQYF